A selection of T cell receptor beta chains follows, all from one sample in a study of post-analysis software for immune sequencing data. TCRdb reprocessed the PCR reads with MiXCR, giving one entry per CDR3 protein. Of hundreds of thousands of distinct CDR3 sequences in the sample, 44% are singletons; the top ten hold around 1.7%. The sequencing sample was made of blood. The receptors here all came from a girl aged 5-17 years with multiple sclerosis. The CDR3 runs from the conserved cysteine through the conserved F or W. D genes are given only for firm matches. The size entry is marked missing in some rows and otherwise reads once, few, many or a size class.

clone size: few; J gene: TRBJ2-4; V gene: TRBV7-3; CDR3 length: 13; D gene: NA; CDR3 protein: CASSLTNQNIQYF; CDR3 DNA: TGTGCCAGCAGCCTGACCAACCAAAACATTCAGTACTTC
clone size: once; J gene: TRBJ1-6; V gene: TRBV10-3; CDR3 length: 14; D gene: NA; CDR3 protein: CAISEGVNNSPLHF; CDR3 DNA: TGTGCCATCAGTGAAGGGGTAAATAATTCACCCCTCCACTTT
clone size: few; J gene: TRBJ1-2; V gene: TRBV12-3/TRBV12-4; CDR3 length: 13; D gene: NA; CDR3 protein: CASSPLKGYGYTF; CDR3 DNA: TGTGCCAGCAGTCCCCTCAAGGGGTACGGCTACACCTTC
clone size: NA; J gene: TRBJ1-2; V gene: TRBV27; CDR3 length: 14; D gene: NA; CDR3 protein: CASSLSPGDRGYTF; CDR3 DNA: TGTGCCAGCAGTTTATCGCCCGGCGACAGGGGCTACACCTTC
clone size: NA; J gene: TRBJ2-7; V gene: TRBV12-3/TRBV12-4; CDR3 length: 15; D gene: TRBD2; CDR3 protein: CASSPGTRDLDEQYF; CDR3 DNA: TGTGCCAGCAGCCCCGGGACTAGGGATTTGGACGAGCAGTACTTC
clone size: NA; J gene: TRBJ2-7; V gene: TRBV5-6; CDR3 length: 14; D gene: NA; CDR3 protein: CASSLGSGVDEQYF; CDR3 DNA: TGTGCCAGCAGCTTGGGATCGGGTGTGGACGAGCAGTACTTC
clone size: NA; J gene: TRBJ1-1; V gene: TRBV20-1; CDR3 length: 16; D gene: NA; CDR3 protein: CSASNPAGDVNTEAFF; CDR3 DNA: TGCAGTGCTAGTAACCCGGCGGGAGATGTGAACACTGAAGCTTTCTTT
clone size: NA; J gene: TRBJ2-5; V gene: TRBV20-1; CDR3 length: 13; D gene: NA; CDR3 protein: CSASRVSSYEQYF; CDR3 DNA: TGCAGTGCTAGTAGAGTCTCATCCTACGAACAGTACTTC
clone size: NA; J gene: TRBJ2-7; V gene: TRBV12-3/TRBV12-4; CDR3 length: 14; D gene: NA; CDR3 protein: CASRLGGPRYEQYF; CDR3 DNA: TGTGCCAGCAGACTAGGGGGACCTCGCTACGAGCAGTACTTC
clone size: NA; J gene: TRBJ2-7; V gene: TRBV29-1; CDR3 length: 12; D gene: NA; CDR3 protein: CSCGDGTYEQYF; CDR3 DNA: TGCAGCTGCGGGGACGGTACCTACGAGCAGTACTTC
clone size: NA; J gene: TRBJ2-1; V gene: TRBV4-2; CDR3 length: 16; D gene: NA; CDR3 protein: CASSRAGGGLYNEQFF; CDR3 DNA: TGTGCCAGCAGCCGGGCGGGCGGGGGCCTCTACAATGAGCAGTTCTTC
clone size: NA; J gene: TRBJ2-1; V gene: TRBV9; CDR3 length: 14; D gene: NA; CDR3 protein: CASSVEDRYNEQFF; CDR3 DNA: TGTGCCAGCAGCGTAGAGGACCGCTACAATGAGCAGTTCTTC
clone size: NA; J gene: TRBJ2-7; V gene: TRBV7-2; CDR3 length: 15; D gene: NA; CDR3 protein: CASSLVRGNSYEQYF; CDR3 DNA: TGTGCCAGCAGCTTAGTCCGGGGGAACTCCTACGAGCAGTACTTC
clone size: NA; J gene: TRBJ2-5; V gene: TRBV20-1; CDR3 length: 16; D gene: NA; CDR3 protein: CSASTWGVPPEETQYF; CDR3 DNA: TGCAGTGCTTCGACTTGGGGGGTTCCACCAGAAGAGACCCAGTACTTC
clone size: NA; J gene: TRBJ2-7; V gene: TRBV12-3/TRBV12-4; CDR3 length: 13; D gene: NA; CDR3 protein: CASSFQGYYEQYF; CDR3 DNA: TGTGCCAGCAGTTTTCAGGGCTACTACGAGCAGTACTTC
clone size: NA; J gene: TRBJ1-1; V gene: TRBV20-1; CDR3 length: 15; D gene: NA; CDR3 protein: CSARSIGHRTSEAFF; CDR3 DNA: TGCAGTGCTAGAAGTATAGGACACAGGACTAGTGAAGCTTTCTTT
clone size: NA; J gene: TRBJ2-1; V gene: TRBV4-1; CDR3 length: 14; D gene: NA; CDR3 protein: CASSQVGGRNEQFF; CDR3 DNA: TGCGCCAGCAGCCAAGTTGGTGGTCGGAATGAGCAGTTCTTC
clone size: NA; J gene: TRBJ1-2; V gene: TRBV27; CDR3 length: 16; D gene: NA; CDR3 protein: CASSPLDTMGAYGYTF; CDR3 DNA: TGTGCCAGCAGTCCCTTGGACACTATGGGGGCCTATGGCTACACCTTC
clone size: NA; J gene: TRBJ2-3; V gene: TRBV29-1; CDR3 length: 13; D gene: TRBD2; CDR3 protein: CSVSSGRTDTQYF; CDR3 DNA: TGCAGCGTCTCTAGCGGGAGAACAGATACGCAGTATTTT
clone size: NA; J gene: TRBJ1-5; V gene: TRBV7-9; CDR3 length: 14; D gene: NA; CDR3 protein: CASSSSGGLQPQHF; CDR3 DNA: TGTGCCAGCAGCTCTTCTGGGGGTTTACAGCCCCAGCATTTT
clone size: NA; J gene: TRBJ2-7; V gene: TRBV4-1; CDR3 length: 15; D gene: NA; CDR3 protein: CASSQDSGPSYEQYF; CDR3 DNA: TGCGCCAGCAGCCAAGATTCCGGCCCATCCTACGAGCAGTACTTC
clone size: NA; J gene: TRBJ1-5; V gene: TRBV12-3/TRBV12-4; CDR3 length: 14; D gene: NA; CDR3 protein: CASRQLGSNQPQHF; CDR3 DNA: TGTGCCAGCCGCCAGCTGGGGAGCAATCAGCCCCAGCATTTT
clone size: NA; J gene: TRBJ2-1; V gene: TRBV12-3/TRBV12-4; CDR3 length: 13; D gene: NA; CDR3 protein: CASSLVFRNEQFF; CDR3 DNA: TGTGCCAGTTCCCTCGTTTTCCGCAATGAGCAGTTCTTC
clone size: NA; J gene: TRBJ2-1; V gene: TRBV7-2; CDR3 length: 15; D gene: TRBD1; CDR3 protein: CASSSTGAKYNEQFF; CDR3 DNA: TGTGCCAGCAGCTCTACAGGGGCGAAGTACAATGAGCAGTTCTTC
clone size: NA; J gene: TRBJ2-1; V gene: TRBV5-1; CDR3 length: 16; D gene: NA; CDR3 protein: CASSLAGYSSYNEQFF; CDR3 DNA: TGCGCCAGCAGCTTGGCTGGTTACAGCTCCTACAATGAGCAGTTCTTC
clone size: once; J gene: TRBJ1-2; V gene: TRBV12-3/TRBV12-4; CDR3 length: 14; D gene: NA; CDR3 protein: CASSSLGAGYGYTF; CDR3 DNA: TGTGCCAGCAGTTCCTTAGGGGCGGGCTATGGCTACACCTTC
clone size: NA; J gene: TRBJ2-3; V gene: TRBV25-1; CDR3 length: 15; D gene: TRBD2; CDR3 protein: CASSERAGGPDTQYF; CDR3 DNA: TGTGCCAGCAGTGAAAGAGCGGGGGGTCCAGATACGCAGTATTTT
clone size: NA; J gene: TRBJ2-5; V gene: TRBV10-3; CDR3 length: 17; D gene: NA; CDR3 protein: CAISDFGPTAEQETQYF; CDR3 DNA: TGTGCCATCAGCGACTTTGGCCCGACAGCTGAACAAGAGACCCAGTACTTC
clone size: NA; J gene: TRBJ2-7; V gene: TRBV12-3/TRBV12-4; CDR3 length: 14; D gene: NA; CDR3 protein: CASSPGLGGYEQYF; CDR3 DNA: TGTGCCAGCAGTCCCGGGTTAGGGGGCTACGAGCAGTACTTC
clone size: NA; J gene: TRBJ1-2; V gene: TRBV7-2; CDR3 length: 13; D gene: NA; CDR3 protein: CASSFSSGYGYTF; CDR3 DNA: TGTGCCAGCAGTTTTTCTTCCGGCTATGGCTACACCTTC
clone size: few; J gene: TRBJ2-3; V gene: TRBV7-3; CDR3 length: 17; D gene: NA; CDR3 protein: CASSLPTGLLSLDTQYF; CDR3 DNA: TGTGCCAGCAGCTTACCGACAGGTCTTCTTTCTTTAGATACGCAGTATTTT
clone size: NA; J gene: TRBJ2-7; V gene: TRBV20-1; CDR3 length: 15; D gene: NA; CDR3 protein: CSARDRRTSSYEQYF; CDR3 DNA: TGCAGTGCTAGAGATCGACGCACGAGCTCCTACGAGCAGTACTTC
clone size: NA; J gene: TRBJ2-7; V gene: TRBV12-3/TRBV12-4; CDR3 length: 13; D gene: NA; CDR3 protein: CASSESSAYEQYF; CDR3 DNA: TGTGCCAGCAGTGAATCTAGCGCCTACGAGCAGTACTTC
clone size: NA; J gene: TRBJ2-3; V gene: TRBV30; CDR3 length: 13; D gene: TRBD2; CDR3 protein: CAWTSGGTDTQYF; CDR3 DNA: TGTGCCTGGACTAGCGGAGGCACAGATACGCAGTATTTT
clone size: NA; J gene: TRBJ1-1; V gene: TRBV11-3; CDR3 length: 16; D gene: NA; CDR3 protein: CASSLSIWGRGPEAFF; CDR3 DNA: TGTGCCAGCAGCTTATCGATTTGGGGTAGAGGGCCTGAAGCTTTCTTT
clone size: few; J gene: TRBJ2-5; V gene: TRBV12-3/TRBV12-4; CDR3 length: 14; D gene: TRBD1; CDR3 protein: CASTITGGWETQYF; CDR3 DNA: TGTGCCAGCACCATTACAGGGGGCTGGGAGACCCAGTACTTC
clone size: NA; J gene: TRBJ1-4; V gene: TRBV12-3/TRBV12-4; CDR3 length: 17; D gene: TRBD1; CDR3 protein: CASSLTGYGTTNEKLFF; CDR3 DNA: TGTGCCAGCAGCTTGACAGGGTATGGGACAACTAATGAAAAACTGTTTTTT
clone size: NA; J gene: TRBJ1-2; V gene: TRBV12-3/TRBV12-4; CDR3 length: 15; D gene: TRBD1; CDR3 protein: CASSNTGGTPYGHTF; CDR3 DNA: TGTGCCAGTAGTAATACAGGGGGGACCCCCTATGGCCACACCTTC
clone size: NA; J gene: TRBJ2-7; V gene: TRBV5-1; CDR3 length: 15; D gene: TRBD1; CDR3 protein: CASSFSGTASYEQYF; CDR3 DNA: TGCGCCAGCAGCTTTTCCGGGACAGCATCCTACGAGCAGTACTTC
clone size: NA; J gene: TRBJ1-2; V gene: TRBV6-1; CDR3 length: 14; D gene: TRBD1; CDR3 protein: CASSESGTGSGYTF; CDR3 DNA: TGTGCCAGCAGTGAATCGGGGACAGGAAGCGGCTACACCTTC